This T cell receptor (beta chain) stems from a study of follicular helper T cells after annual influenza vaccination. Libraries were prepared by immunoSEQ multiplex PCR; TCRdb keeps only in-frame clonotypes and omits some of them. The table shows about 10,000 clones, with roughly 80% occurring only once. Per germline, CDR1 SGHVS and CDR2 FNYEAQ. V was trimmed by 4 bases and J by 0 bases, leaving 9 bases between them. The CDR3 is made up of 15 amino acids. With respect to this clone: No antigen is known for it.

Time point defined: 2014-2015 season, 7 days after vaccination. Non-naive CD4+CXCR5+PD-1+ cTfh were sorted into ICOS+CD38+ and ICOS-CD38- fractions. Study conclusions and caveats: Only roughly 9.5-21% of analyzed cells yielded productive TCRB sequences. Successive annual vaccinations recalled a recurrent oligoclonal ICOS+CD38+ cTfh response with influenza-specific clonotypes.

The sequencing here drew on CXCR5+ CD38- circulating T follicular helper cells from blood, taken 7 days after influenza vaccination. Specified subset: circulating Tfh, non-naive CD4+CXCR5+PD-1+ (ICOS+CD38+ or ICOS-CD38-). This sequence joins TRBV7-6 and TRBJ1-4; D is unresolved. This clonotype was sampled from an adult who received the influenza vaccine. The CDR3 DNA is TGTGCCAGCAGCTCAGGAATCACAACTAATGAAAAACTGTTTTTT. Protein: CASSSGITTNEKLFF.